Detailed here is one T cell receptor (beta chain). The clone's antigen remains unknown. Per-base quality was not reported, and no clone a single base away is much larger than it. Using the deep immunoSEQ assay, multiplex PCR amplified TCR CDR3 regions from genomic DNA. Extracted genomic DNA from each cell subset was distributed evenly across all wells of several immunoSEQ 96-well plates, and each plate was treated as a replicate. For sorted subsets, about 200 ng genomic DNA, equal to approximately 30,000 T cell genomes, was loaded into each replicate PCR. Purified libraries were measured with a Qubit 3.0 fluorometer, size-checked on a Bioanalyzer 2100, and measured again with the KAPA Library Quantification kit. A separate single-read 150-cycle Illumina NextSeq 550 flow cell was used to sequence each immunoSEQ 96-well plate. The published analysis was carried out like this. Because the immunoSEQ output included only junctional sequences and no quality scores, the filtering could not be the same as the filtering used for full-length reads. To assign V/J genes and CDR3, sequences were annotated against IMGT germline references using PyIR, a Python wrapper for IgBLAST v1.9. Reads were filtered out if the reads had weak V/J assignments (E-value above 1e-6), no CDR3, stop codons, out-of-frame junctions, or ambiguous translated residues. V3J clonotypes were defined as sequences sharing the same inferred V gene, J gene, and CDR3 amino acid sequence. Percentage overlap between repertoires was calculated by dividing the number of shared unique clonotypes by the size of the smaller repertoire. Richness of each repertoire was evaluated using RTK rarefaction, the Chao1 estimator, and Recon v2.1 estimates of unobserved clonotypes. For all TCRbeta clonotypes obtained by the gDNA method from several donors, generation probabilities were computed with OLGA. TCRdb provides this immuneACCESS table in a form limited to in-frame rearrangements. Some clones are lacking; in checked studies, under half of them reflect an unresolved V gene, and why the rest are absent is not known. The V and J calls and clone size were taken over from that table, and D and trimming were inferred from the DNA. The sample table records approximately 1.9 million clones; roughly 95% of these occur just once. The leading ten clones occupy around 1.7% of the sample.

This specimen belongs to a study of shared clonotypes between healthy human individuals (dated by TCRdb to about 2020). Concerning the study at large: Two women and a few men aged 18 to 49 years were included in the cohort. For each donor, three plates each were used for CD4 naive and CD4 memory, two plates were used for CD8 naive, and one plate was used for CD8 memory. Leukapheresis yielded between about 0.85 and 9 billion PBMCs per donor. To increase sequencing depth and limit assay-specific biases, TCR repertoire library preparation and sequencing were carried out by different laboratories using diverse techniques. The study deeply sequenced blood TCR repertoires of five healthy adults to estimate repertoire size and the extent of clonotype sharing between individuals.

CD8 naive samples were obtained by positive selection for CCR7 among CD45RO-negative cells, yielding a CD45RA+CCR7+ population from which TemRA cells were excluded. The donors were healthy, HIV-negative adults who had no recently reported acute infections or vaccinations. Every donor was a Caucasian adult residing in Nashville, Tennessee, USA. Blood was obtained by leukapheresis, after which PBMCs were separated by Ficoll-Histopaque density gradient centrifugation and cryopreserved in liquid nitrogen vapor phase. Analytical flow cytometry was used to check the purity and quantity of each magnetically sorted T cell population. Each sorted fraction had its genomic DNA isolated and then quantified by UV absorbance on a Nanodrop 2000c. Findings and caveats that apply to the study as a whole: Naive subsets generally had larger estimated clonotype richness than memory subsets. Pairwise subsampling indicated that sequencing depth was expected to affect the degree of clonotype sharing among donors. Compared with non-shared clonotypes, the clonotypes found in all four sorted-subset donors had higher generation probabilities. Sampling was limited to blood, and TCR repertoires in tissue likely differ from TCR repertoires in blood. Because the study included a small number of donors, the genetic and exposure-history diversity represented was limited. Even with the large sequencing depth, rarefaction of the sorted-subset datasets indicated that sequencing was incomplete. When a handful of donors were compared, the shared fraction of clonotypes was 5% to 6.5% for naive CD4, approximately 3.3% for naive CD8, roughly 2.5% for memory CD4, and roughly 0.43% for memory CD8.

CDR1 ENHRY and CDR2 SYGVKD were looked up in the germline V gene. The CDR3 runs 13 residues from the cysteine to the phenylalanine. Of the read, only the CDR3 DNA is kept; its 39 bases are in frame from base 1. V lost 7 bases and J lost 0 bases; the stretch between them is 7 bases long. The sequence came from a man between 18 and 29 years old in good health. Some clones in this sample may be carry-over from other donors' samples. The sequence is built from TRBV10-3 and TRBJ2-1, with the D gene uncertain. Sequenced material: naive CD8+ T cells from PBMCs. The cell subset or site label, as the study defines it: CD45RA+CCR7+. The sequence in DNA is TGTGCCATCAAGGGTGACTCCTACAATGAGCAGTTCTTC. Its protein is CAIKGDSYNEQFF.